This T cell receptor (beta chain) was recorded in a study of blood T cell repertoires in COVID-19. The V and J ends lost 0 bases and 7 bases respectively, with 11 bases between them. Germline lookup yields CDR1 SGHRS and CDR2 YFSETQ. The CDR3 spans 14 residues. Clones were read by immunoSEQ multiplex PCR, and TCRdb kept only the in-frame ones, dropping some. The sample carries 300,000 to 400,000 clones, approximately 84% recorded once. Participants were aged about 18 to 90 years, lived in under 30 US areas, and enrolled virtually. Grouping used clinical history reported by participants in a survey and questionnaire.

This chain joins TRBV5-1 and TRBJ1-3; D perhaps matches TRBD1 (6 bases). The TCR sequence derives from a woman in her twenties or thirties who had recovered from COVID-19. The specimen sequenced was PBMCs or T cells enriched from blood (not recorded which). For the CDR3, the DNA is TGCGCCAGCAGCTTGGCTGGGGGCCGGAACACCATATATTTT. Protein: CASSLAGGRNTIYF.